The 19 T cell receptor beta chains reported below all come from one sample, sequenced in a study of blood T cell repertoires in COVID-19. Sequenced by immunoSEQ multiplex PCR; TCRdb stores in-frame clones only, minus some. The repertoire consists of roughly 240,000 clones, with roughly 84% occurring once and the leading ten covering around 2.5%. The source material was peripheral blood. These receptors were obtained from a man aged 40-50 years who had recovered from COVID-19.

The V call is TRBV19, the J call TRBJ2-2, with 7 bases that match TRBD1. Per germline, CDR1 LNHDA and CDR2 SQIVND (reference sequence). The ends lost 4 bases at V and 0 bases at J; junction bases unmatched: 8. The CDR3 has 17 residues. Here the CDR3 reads CASSRSRQGANTGELFF. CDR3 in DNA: TGTGCCAGTAGTAGAAGCCGACAGGGAGCGAACACCGGGGAGCTGTTTTTT.

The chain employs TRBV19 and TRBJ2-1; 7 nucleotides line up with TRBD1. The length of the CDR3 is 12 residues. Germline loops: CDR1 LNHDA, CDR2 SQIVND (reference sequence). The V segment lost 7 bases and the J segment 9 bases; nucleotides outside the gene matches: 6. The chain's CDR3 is CASKQGIGEQFF. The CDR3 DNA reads TGTGCCAGTAAACAGGGGATTGGTGAGCAGTTCTTC.

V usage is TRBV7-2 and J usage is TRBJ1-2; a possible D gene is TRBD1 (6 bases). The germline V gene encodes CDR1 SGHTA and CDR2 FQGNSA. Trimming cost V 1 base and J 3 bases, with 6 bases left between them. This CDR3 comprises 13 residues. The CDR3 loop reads CASSLDRDYGYTF. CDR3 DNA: TGTGCCAGCAGCTTAGACAGGGACTATGGCTACACCTTC.

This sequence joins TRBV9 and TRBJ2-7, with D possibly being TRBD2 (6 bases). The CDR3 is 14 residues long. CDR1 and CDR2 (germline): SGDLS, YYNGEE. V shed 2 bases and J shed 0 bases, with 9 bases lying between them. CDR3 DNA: TGTGCCAGCAGCGTCGGGACTTACTCCTACGAGCAGTACTTC. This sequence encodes CASSVGTYSYEQYF. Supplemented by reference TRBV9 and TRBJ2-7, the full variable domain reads DSGVTQTPKHLITATGQRVTLRCSPRSGDLSVYWYQQSLDQGLQFLIQYYNGEERAKGNILERFSAQQFPDLHSELNLSSLELGDSALYFCASSVGTYSYEQYFGPGTRLTVT.

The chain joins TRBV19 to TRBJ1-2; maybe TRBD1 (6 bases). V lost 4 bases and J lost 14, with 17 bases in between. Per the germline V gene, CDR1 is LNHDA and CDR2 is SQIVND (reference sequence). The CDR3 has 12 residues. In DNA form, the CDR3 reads TGTGCCAGTAGTACGGAATACAGGGAATTTACCTTC. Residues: CASSTEYREFTF.

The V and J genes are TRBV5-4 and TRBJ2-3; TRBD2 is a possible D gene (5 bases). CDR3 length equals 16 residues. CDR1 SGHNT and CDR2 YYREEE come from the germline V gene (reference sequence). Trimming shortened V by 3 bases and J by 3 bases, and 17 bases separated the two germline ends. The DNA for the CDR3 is TGTGCCAGCAGCTCCTCGACACAGAGGGTAACAGATACGCAGTATTTT. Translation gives CASSSSTQRVTDTQYF.

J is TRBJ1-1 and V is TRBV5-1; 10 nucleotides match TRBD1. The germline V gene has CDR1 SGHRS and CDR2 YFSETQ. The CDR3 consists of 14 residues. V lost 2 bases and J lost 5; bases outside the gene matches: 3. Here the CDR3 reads CASSLGQGGTEAFF. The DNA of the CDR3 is TGCGCCAGCAGCTTAGGACAGGGGGGGACTGAAGCTTTCTTT. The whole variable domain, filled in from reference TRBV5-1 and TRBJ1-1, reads KAGVTQTPRYLIKTRGQQVTLSCSPISGHRSVSWYQQTPGQGLQFLFEYFSETQRNKGNFPGRFSGRQFSNSRSEMNVSTLELGDSALYLCASSLGQGGTEAFFGQGTRLTVV.

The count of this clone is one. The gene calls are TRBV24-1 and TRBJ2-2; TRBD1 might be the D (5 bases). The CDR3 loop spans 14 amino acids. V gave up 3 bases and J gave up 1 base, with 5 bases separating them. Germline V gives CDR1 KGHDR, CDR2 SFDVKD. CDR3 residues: CATSDTGNTGELFF. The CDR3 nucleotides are TGTGCCACCAGTGATACAGGGAACACCGGGGAGCTGTTTTTT.

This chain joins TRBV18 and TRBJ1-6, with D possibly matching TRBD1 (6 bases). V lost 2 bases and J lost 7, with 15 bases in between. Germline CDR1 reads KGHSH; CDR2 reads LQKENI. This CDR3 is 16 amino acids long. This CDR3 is CASSPEGAGENSPLHF. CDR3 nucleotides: TGTGCCAGCTCACCAGAAGGGGCAGGGGAAAATTCACCCCTCCACTTT.

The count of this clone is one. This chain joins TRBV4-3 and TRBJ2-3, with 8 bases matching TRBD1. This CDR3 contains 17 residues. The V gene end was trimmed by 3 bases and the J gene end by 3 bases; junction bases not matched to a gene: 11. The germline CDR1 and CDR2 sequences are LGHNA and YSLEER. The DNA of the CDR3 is TGCGCCAGCAGCCAGAGAGCTGAGCAGGGGGCGACAGATACGCAGTATTTT. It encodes CASSQRAEQGATDTQYF.

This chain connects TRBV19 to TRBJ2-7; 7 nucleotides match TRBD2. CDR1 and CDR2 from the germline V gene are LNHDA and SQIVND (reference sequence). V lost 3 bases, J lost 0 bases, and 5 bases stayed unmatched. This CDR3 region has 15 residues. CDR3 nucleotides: TGTGCCAGTAGTATTGGGCGGGGGTTCTCCTACGAGCAGTACTTC. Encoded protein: CASSIGRGFSYEQYF.

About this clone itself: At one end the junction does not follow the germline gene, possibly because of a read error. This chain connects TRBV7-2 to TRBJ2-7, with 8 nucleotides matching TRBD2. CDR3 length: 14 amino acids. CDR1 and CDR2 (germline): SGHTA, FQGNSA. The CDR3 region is CASSLEVLAGNYAF. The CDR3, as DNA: TGTGCCAGCAGCTTAGAAGTCTTAGCGGGAAACTACGCCTTC.

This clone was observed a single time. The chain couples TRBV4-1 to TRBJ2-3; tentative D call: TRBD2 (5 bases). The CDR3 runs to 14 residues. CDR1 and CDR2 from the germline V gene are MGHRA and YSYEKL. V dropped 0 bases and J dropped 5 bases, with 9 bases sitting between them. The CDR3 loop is CASSQDREGDTQYF. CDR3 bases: TGCGCCAGCAGCCAAGATCGAGAGGGAGATACGCAGTATTTT.

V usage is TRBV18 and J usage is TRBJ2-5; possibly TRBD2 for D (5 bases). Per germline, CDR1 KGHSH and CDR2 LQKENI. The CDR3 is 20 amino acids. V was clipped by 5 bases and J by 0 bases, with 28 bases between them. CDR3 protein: CASSAPDLATDFSYQETQYF. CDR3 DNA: TGTGCCAGCTCAGCCCCCGATCTAGCTACAGATTTCTCGTACCAAGAGACCCAGTACTTC.

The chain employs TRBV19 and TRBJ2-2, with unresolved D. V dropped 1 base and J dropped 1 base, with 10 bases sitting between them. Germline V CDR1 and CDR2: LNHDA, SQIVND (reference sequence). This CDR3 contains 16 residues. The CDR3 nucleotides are TGTGCCAGTAGTATAGGGTCAGGCTTGAACACCGGGGAGCTGTTTTTT. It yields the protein CASSIGSGLNTGELFF.

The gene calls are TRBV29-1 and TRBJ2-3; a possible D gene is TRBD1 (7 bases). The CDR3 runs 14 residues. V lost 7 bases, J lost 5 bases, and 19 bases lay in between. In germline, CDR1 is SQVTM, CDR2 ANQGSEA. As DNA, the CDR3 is TGCAGCGCCGAGGGGGCTAGCGCGGGAGATACGCAGTATTTT. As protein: CSAEGASAGDTQYF.

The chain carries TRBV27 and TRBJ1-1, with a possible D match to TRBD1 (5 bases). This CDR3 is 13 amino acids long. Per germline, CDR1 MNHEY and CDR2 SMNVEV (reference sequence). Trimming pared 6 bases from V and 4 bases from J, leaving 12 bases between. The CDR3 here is CASRPGWGTEAFF. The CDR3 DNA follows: TGTGCCAGCAGACCAGGGTGGGGCACTGAAGCTTTCTTT.

As DNA, the CDR3 is TGTGCCATCAGTGGACTAGGACAGGGGGTAAGGACAGATACGCAGTATTTT. Translated: CAISGLGQGVRTDTQYF. This chain links TRBV10-3 with TRBJ2-3, with TRBD1 identical over 10 bases. Germline trimming cut 4 bases from V and 3 bases from J; bases unmatched to any gene: 10. There are 17 residues in the CDR3. Germline assignment: CDR1 ENHRY and CDR2 SYGVKD.

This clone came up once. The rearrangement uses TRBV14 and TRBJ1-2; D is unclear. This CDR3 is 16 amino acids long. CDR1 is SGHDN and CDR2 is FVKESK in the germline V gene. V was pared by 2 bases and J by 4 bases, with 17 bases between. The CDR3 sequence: CASSQTERLRIYGYTF. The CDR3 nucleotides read TGTGCCAGCAGCCAAACCGAGCGGTTGCGGATCTATGGCTACACCTTC.